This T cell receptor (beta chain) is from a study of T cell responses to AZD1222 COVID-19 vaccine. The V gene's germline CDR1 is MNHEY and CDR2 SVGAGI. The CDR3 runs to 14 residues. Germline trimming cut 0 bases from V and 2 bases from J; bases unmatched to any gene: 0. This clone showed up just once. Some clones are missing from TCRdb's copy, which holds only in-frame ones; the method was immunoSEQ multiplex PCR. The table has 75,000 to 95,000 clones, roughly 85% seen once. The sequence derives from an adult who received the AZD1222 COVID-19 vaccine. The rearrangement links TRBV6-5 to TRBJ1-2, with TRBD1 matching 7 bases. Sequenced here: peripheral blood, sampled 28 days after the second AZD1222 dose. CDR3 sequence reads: CASSYSTGNYGYTF. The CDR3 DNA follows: TGTGCCAGCAGTTACTCGACAGGGAACTATGGCTACACCTTC.